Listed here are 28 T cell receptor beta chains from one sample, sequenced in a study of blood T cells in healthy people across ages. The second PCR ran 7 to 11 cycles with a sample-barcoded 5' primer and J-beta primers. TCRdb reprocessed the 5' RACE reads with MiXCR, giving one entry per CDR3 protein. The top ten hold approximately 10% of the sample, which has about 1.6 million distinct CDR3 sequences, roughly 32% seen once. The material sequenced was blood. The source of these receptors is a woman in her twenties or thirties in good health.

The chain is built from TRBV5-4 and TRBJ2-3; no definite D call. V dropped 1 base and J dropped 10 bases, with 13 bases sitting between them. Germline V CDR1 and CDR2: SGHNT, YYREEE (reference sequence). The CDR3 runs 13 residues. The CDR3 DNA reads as TGTGCCAGCAGCTTGATCCCTGCGTCTGCGCAGTATTTT. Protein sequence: CASSLIPASAQYF.

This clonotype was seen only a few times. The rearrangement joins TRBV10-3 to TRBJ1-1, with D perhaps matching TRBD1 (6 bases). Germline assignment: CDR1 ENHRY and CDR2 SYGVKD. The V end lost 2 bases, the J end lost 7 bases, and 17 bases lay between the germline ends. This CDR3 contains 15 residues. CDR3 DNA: TGTGCCATCAGTGAGAGGAGGACAGATTTGAGTGAAGCTTTCTTT. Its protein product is CAISERRTDLSEAFF.

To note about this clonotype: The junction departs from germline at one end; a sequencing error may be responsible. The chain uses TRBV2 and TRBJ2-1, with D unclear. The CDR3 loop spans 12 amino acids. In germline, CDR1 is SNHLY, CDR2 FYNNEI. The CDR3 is CACSEDQETQFF. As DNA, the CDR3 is TGTGCCTGCAGTGAAGACCAAGAGACCCAGTTCTTC. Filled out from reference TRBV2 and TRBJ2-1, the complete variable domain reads EPEVTQTPSHQVTQMGQEVILRCVPISNHLYFYWYRQILGQKVEFLVSFYNNEISEKSEIFDDQFSVERPDGSNFTLKIRSTKLEDSAMYFCACSEDQETQFFGPGTRLTVL.

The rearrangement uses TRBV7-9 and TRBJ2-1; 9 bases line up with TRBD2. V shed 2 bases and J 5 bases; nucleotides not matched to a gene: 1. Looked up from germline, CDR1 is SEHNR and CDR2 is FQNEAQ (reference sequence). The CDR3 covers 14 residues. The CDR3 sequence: CASSLSGGHNEQFF. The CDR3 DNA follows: TGTGCCAGCAGCTTAAGCGGGGGGCACAATGAGCAGTTCTTC.

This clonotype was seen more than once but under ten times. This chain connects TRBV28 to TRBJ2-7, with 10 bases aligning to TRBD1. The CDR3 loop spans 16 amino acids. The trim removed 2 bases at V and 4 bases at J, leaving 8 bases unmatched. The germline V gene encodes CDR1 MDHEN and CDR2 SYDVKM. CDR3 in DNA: TGTGCCAGCAGTTTAGGGACAGGACAGGGGGGTTACGAGCAGTACTTC. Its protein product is CASSLGTGQGGYEQYF.

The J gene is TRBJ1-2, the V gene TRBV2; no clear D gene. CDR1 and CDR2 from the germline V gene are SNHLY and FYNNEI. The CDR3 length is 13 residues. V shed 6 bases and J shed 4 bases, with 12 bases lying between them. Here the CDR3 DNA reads TGTGCCAGCAGAGAGAGGTCCGGCTATGGCTACACCTTC. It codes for CASRERSGYGYTF.

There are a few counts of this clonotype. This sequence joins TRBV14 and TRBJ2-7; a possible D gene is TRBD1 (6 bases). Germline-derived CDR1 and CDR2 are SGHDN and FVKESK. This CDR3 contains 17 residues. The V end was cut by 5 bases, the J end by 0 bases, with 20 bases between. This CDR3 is CASSEPQDSKSSYEQYF. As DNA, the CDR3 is TGTGCCAGCAGCGAACCCCAGGACAGCAAGAGCTCCTACGAGCAGTACTTC.

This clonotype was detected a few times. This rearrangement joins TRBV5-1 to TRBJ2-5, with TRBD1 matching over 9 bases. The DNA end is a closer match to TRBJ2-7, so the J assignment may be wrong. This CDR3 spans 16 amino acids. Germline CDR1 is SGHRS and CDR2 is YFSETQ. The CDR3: CASSERPGTGYYEQYF. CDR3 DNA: TGCGCCAGCAGCGAACGACCCGGGACAGGGTATTACGAGCAGTACTTC.

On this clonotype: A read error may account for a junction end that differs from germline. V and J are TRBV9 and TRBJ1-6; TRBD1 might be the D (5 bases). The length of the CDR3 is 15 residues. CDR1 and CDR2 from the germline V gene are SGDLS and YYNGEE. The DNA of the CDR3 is TGTGCCAGCAGCGTTTCGGTACAGGCCAATTCACCCCCCCACTTT. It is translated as CASSVSVQANSPPHF.

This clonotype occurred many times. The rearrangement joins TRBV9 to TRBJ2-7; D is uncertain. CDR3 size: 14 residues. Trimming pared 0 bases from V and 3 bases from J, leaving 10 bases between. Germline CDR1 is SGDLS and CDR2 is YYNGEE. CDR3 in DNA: TGTGCCAGCAGCGTAGACCAGCGAAGCTACGAGCAGTACTTC. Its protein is CASSVDQRSYEQYF.

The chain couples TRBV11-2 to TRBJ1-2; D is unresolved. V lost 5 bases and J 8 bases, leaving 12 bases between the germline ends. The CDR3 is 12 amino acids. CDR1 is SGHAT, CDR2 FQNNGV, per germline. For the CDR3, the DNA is TGTGCCAGCAGCAACAGAAGAGGGGGCTACACCTTC. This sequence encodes CASSNRRGGYTF.

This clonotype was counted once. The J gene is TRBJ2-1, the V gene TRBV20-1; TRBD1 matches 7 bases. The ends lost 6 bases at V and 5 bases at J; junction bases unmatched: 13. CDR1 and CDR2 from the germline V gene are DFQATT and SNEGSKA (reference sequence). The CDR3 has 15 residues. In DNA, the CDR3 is TGCAGTGCATACGGACAGGTCCGGGATGACAATGAGCAGTTCTTC. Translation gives CSAYGQVRDDNEQFF.

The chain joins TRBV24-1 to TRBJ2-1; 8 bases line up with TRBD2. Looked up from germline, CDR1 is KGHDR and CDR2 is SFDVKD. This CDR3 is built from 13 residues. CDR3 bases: TGTACCAAACCCGGGGGCGGGGGGAATGAGCAGTTCTTC. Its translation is CTKPGGGGNEQFF.

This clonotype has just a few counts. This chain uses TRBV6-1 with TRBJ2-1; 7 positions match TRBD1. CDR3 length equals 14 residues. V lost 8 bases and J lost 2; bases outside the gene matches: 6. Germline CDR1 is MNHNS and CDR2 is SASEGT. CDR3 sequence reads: CASDRDRAYNEQFF. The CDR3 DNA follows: TGTGCCAGCGACCGGGACAGAGCCTACAATGAGCAGTTCTTC.

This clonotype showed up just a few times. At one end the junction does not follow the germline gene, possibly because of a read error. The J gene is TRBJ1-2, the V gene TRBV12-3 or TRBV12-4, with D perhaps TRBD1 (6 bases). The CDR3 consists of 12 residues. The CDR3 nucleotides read TGTGCCTGCAGACAGGAAAACTATGGCTACACCTTC. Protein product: CACRQENYGYTF.

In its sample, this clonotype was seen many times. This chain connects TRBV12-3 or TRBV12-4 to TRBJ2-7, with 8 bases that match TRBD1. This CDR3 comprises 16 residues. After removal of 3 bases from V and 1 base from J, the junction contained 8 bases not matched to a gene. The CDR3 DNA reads TGTGCCAGCAGTTTCTTTGACAGGGGACTTTCCTACGAGCAGTACTTC. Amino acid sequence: CASSFFDRGLSYEQYF.

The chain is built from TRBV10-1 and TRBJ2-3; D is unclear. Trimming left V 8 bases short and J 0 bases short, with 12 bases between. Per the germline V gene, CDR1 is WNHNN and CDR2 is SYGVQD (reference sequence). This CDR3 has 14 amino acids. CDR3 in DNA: TGCGCCAGCTCCACCCGACCTAGCACAGATACGCAGTATTTT. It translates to CASSTRPSTDTQYF.

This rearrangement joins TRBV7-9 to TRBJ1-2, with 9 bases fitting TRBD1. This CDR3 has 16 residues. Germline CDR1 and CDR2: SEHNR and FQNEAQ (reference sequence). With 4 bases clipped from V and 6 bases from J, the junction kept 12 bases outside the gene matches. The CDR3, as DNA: TGTGCCAGCAGCTCCTCATACAGGGGGCCTTCGAATGGCTACACCTTC. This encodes CASSSSYRGPSNGYTF.

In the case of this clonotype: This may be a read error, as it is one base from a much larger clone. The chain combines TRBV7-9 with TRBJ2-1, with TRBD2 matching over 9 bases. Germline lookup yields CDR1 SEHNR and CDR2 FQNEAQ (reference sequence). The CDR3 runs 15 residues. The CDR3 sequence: CAGSQTSGSYNEQFF. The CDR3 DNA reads TGTGCCGGCAGCCAGACTAGCGGCTCCTACAATGAGCAGTTCTTC.

CDR3 coding DNA: TGTGCCAGCAGCGTAGGAAATATGAACACTGAAGCTTTCTTT. Translated: CASSVGNMNTEAFF. V usage is TRBV9 and J usage is TRBJ1-1; the D is unclear. Per germline, CDR1 SGDLS and CDR2 YYNGEE. The V end lost 0 bases, the J end lost 0 bases, and 6 bases lay between the germline ends. This CDR3 contains 14 residues.

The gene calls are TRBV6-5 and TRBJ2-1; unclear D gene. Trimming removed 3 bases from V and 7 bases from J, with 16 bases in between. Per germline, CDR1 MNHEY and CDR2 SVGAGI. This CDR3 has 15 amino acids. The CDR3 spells CASSYGQFYNNEQFF. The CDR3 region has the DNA TGTGCCAGCAGTTATGGGCAGTTCTACAATAATGAGCAGTTCTTC.

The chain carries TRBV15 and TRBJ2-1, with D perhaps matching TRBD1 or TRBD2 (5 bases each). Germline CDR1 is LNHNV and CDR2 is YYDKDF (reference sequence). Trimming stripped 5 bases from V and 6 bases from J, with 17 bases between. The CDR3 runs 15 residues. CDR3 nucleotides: TGTGCCACCAGCTCATTGGGACGGAGAGGCAATGAGCAGTTCTTC. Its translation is CATSSLGRRGNEQFF.

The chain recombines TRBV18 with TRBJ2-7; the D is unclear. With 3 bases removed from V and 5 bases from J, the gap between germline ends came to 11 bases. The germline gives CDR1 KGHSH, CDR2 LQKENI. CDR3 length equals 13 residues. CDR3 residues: CASSPNPSDEQYF. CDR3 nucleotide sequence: TGTGCCAGCTCACCCAATCCTTCGGACGAGCAGTACTTC.

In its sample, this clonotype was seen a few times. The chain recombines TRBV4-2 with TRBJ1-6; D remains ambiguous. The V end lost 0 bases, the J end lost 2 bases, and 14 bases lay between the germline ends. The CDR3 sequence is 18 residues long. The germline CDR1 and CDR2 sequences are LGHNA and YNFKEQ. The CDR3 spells CASSQDRLLTTYNSPLHF. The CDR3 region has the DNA TGTGCCAGCAGCCAAGATCGGCTGTTGACAACCTATAATTCACCCCTCCACTTT.

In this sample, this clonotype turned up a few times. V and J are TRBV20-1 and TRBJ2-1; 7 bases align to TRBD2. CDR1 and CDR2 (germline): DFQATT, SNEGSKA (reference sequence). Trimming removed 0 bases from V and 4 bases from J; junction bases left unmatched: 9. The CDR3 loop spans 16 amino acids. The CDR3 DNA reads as TGCAGTGCTAGAGATCTGGCTAGCGGCTCTTACAATGAGCAGTTCTTC. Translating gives CSARDLASGSYNEQFF.

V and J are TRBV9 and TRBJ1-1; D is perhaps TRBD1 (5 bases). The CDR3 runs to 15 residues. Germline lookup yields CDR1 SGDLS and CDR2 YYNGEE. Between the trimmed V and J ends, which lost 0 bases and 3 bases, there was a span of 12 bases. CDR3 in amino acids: CASSVVSGGDTEAFF. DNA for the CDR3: TGTGCCAGCAGCGTAGTGTCGGGGGGGGACACTGAAGCTTTCTTT.

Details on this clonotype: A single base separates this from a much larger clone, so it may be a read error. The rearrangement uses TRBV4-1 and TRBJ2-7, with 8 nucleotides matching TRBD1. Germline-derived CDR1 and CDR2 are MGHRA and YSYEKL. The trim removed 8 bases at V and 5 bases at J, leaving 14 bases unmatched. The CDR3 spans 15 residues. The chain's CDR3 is CASGLGTGAFNEQYF. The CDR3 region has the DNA TGCGCCAGCGGCCTCGGGACAGGCGCTTTCAACGAGCAGTACTTC.

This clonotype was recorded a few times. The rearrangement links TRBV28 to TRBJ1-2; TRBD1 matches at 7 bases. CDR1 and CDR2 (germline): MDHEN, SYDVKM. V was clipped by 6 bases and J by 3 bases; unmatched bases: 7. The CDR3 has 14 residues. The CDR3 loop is CASSIRQGDYGYTF. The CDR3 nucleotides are TGTGCCAGCAGCATACGGCAGGGGGACTATGGCTACACCTTC.